This T cell receptor beta chain was identified during a study of blood T cell repertoires in COVID-19. V shed 0 bases, J shed 5 bases, and the junction held 10 bases outside the gene matches. Germline V CDR1 and CDR2: SGDLS, YYNGEE. The CDR3 is 16 amino acids. Sequencing used immunoSEQ multiplex PCR; TCRdb keeps in-frame clones, though not all of them. Among 300,000 to 400,000 clones, about nine tenths were seen once, and the ten largest hold roughly 6.6%. The V and J genes are TRBV9 and TRBJ2-5, with 7 nucleotides matching TRBD1. The sequence came from a woman in her 70s with COVID-19, enrolled during active disease. The sequenced sample was peripheral blood. The CDR3 nucleotides are TGTGCCAGCAGCGTAGTGGGGACAGACCCGGGGGAGACCCAGTACTTC. Translation gives CASSVVGTDPGETQYF. Based on the CDR3 plus reference TRBV9 and TRBJ2-5, the full variable domain is DSGVTQTPKHLITATGQRVTLRCSPRSGDLSVYWYQQSLDQGLQFLIQYYNGEERAKGNILERFSAQQFPDLHSELNLSSLELGDSALYFCASSVVGTDPGETQYFGPGTRLLVL.